The clone carrying this T cell receptor beta chain was found once. An input of about 0.5 to 1 ug of RNA was subjected to reverse transcription using random hexamers. Each CDR3 protein is one row after TCRdb ran MiXCR on the immunoSEQ multiplex PCR reads. The sample has approximately 46,000 distinct CDR3 sequences; approximately 92% are singletons. This record belongs to a study of CD8 T cells in Susac syndrome. V shed 1 base, J shed 1 base, and the junction held 4 bases outside the gene matches. The CDR3 contains 15 residues. The germline CDR1 and CDR2 sequences are SGHVS and FQNEAQ. The clonotype comes from a human donor in good health. The sample comprised CD8+ T cells from PBMCs. V and J are TRBV7-8 and TRBJ2-7; 7 nucleotides match TRBD1. DNA of the CDR3: TGTGCCAGCAGCTTAGTCGCAGGGGGTTCCTACGAGCAGTACTTC. This translates into CASSLVAGGSYEQYF.